These 9 T cell receptor beta chains share one sample of origin, sequenced in a study of blood T cell repertoires in COVID-19. TCRdb's table, derived via immunoSEQ multiplex PCR, lists solely in-frame clones and lacks some. The sample carries some 200,000 clones, about 83% recorded once. Specimen: peripheral blood. These receptors originate from a woman in her 70s with COVID-19, enrolled during active disease.

The V and J genes are TRBV7-9 and TRBJ2-7; TRBD1 agrees at 8 bases. The CDR3 has 17 amino acids. CDR1 and CDR2 (germline): SEHNR, FQNEAQ (reference sequence). V was pared by 1 base and J by 5 bases, with 13 bases of the junction left unmatched. CDR3 DNA sequence: TGTGCCAGCAGCTTAGGTCCGGGGACAGGAAGGTCCCACGAGCAGTACTTC. It is translated as CASSLGPGTGRSHEQYF.

This chain joins TRBV6-5 and TRBJ2-1; TRBD2 matches 11 bases. Germline assignment: CDR1 MNHEY and CDR2 SVGAGI. This CDR3 is built from 14 residues. V lost 2 bases, J lost 6 bases, and 0 bases stayed unmatched. The CDR3 here is CASSYGTSGNEQFF. As DNA, the CDR3 is TGTGCCAGCAGTTACGGGACTAGCGGCAATGAGCAGTTCTTC.

The genes are TRBV5-5 and TRBJ2-2; no clear D gene. The CDR3 totals 14 residues. The V gene lost 2 bases and the J gene lost 2 bases, with 7 bases spanning the gap. Germline V CDR1 and CDR2: SGHKS, YYEKEE (reference sequence). CDR3 sequence: CASSFQSNTGELFF. For the CDR3, the DNA is TGTGCCAGCAGCTTCCAATCCAACACCGGGGAGCTGTTTTTT.

The rearrangement links TRBV24-1 to TRBJ2-1, with 8 nucleotides matching TRBD2. The CDR3 runs 14 residues. The J segment lost 7 bases and the V segment lost 4 bases, leaving 5 bases of the junction unmatched. The germline V gene has CDR1 KGHDR and CDR2 SFDVKD. The CDR3, as DNA: TGTGCCACCAGTGAAAATAGCGGGACAAATGAGCAGTTCTTC. Residues: CATSENSGTNEQFF.

V is TRBV6-5 and J is TRBJ1-3; D is ambiguous. This CDR3 region has 16 residues. Trimming took off 2 bases at V and 0 bases at J, with 11 bases between the two ends. Germline values: CDR1 MNHEY, CDR2 SVGAGI. CDR3 nucleotides: TGTGCCAGCAGTTACGAGGCACCTCCCTCTGGAAACACCATATATTTT. It codes for CASSYEAPPSGNTIYF.

The rearrangement uses TRBV2 and TRBJ2-1, with D perhaps matching TRBD2 (6 bases). V shed 4 bases and J shed 5 bases, with 12 bases lying between them. The length of the CDR3 is 14 residues. Germline CDR1 SNHLY, CDR2 FYNNEI. The CDR3 sequence is CASSGGLGDNEQFF. In nucleotides, the CDR3 is TGTGCCAGCAGTGGGGGACTGGGAGACAATGAGCAGTTCTTC.

The chain uses TRBV20-1 and TRBJ2-7, with 10 positions matching TRBD2. CDR1 DFQATT and CDR2 SNEGSKA come from the germline V gene (reference sequence). The V segment lost 6 bases and the J segment 9 bases; nucleotides outside the gene matches: 2. This CDR3 comprises 10 residues. The CDR3 DNA follows: TGCAGTGCAGCGGGGGGGGCGCAGTACTTC. It encodes CSAAGGAQYF.

This rearrangement joins TRBV11-3 to TRBJ2-2; 15 nucleotides line up with TRBD2. The CDR3 contains 16 residues. The germline V gene has CDR1 SGHNT and CDR2 YENEEA. V gave up 5 bases and J gave up 4 bases; unmatched junction bases: 2. CDR3 in DNA: TGTGCCAGCAGCCCGGGACTAGCGGGAGGCACCGGGGAGCTGTTTTTT. It yields the protein CASSPGLAGGTGELFF. The variable domain in full, with the rest retrieved from reference TRBV11-3 and TRBJ2-2, is EAGVVQSPRYKIIEKKQPVAFWCNPISGHNTLYWYLQNLGQGPELLIRYENEEAVDDSQLPKDRFSAERLKGVDSTLKIQPAELGDSAVYLCASSPGLAGGTGELFFGEGSRLTVL.

This sequence joins TRBV4-3 and TRBJ2-7, with 9 bases fitting TRBD2. CDR1 and CDR2 (germline): LGHNA, YSLEER. V was clipped by 4 bases and J by 3 bases; unmatched bases: 7. This CDR3 region has 15 residues. The CDR3 region has the DNA TGCGCCAGCAGCCGAATAGCGGGAGACAGCTACGAGCAGTACTTC. Translation gives CASSRIAGDSYEQYF.